Detailed here is one T cell receptor beta chain. What it binds is not known. The same CDR3 arises from other DNA sequences in this sample as well. The protocol was immunoSEQ multiplex PCR, while the TCRdb copy is restricted to in-frame clones and leaves out a portion. Of some 2,500,000 clones listed, 93% are singletons. Trimming left V 3 bases short and J 4 bases short, with 10 bases between. The CDR3 runs to 13 residues. Germline lookup yields CDR1 LGHNA and CDR2 YSLEER. Negatively enriched CD4+ T cells were divided by CD45RA into naive and memory. The sample belongs to a study of shared clonotypes between healthy human individuals. Study in general: Every donor yielded three CD4 naive, three CD4 memory, two CD8 naive and one CD8 memory plate.

Overall study findings and caveats: Some naive CD4 clonotypes, roughly 5%, turned up in common across a handful of donors.

The V gene is TRBV4-3, the J gene TRBJ2-7; no firm D call. The TCR comes from a man in his late teens or twenties in good health. Some clones in this sample may be carry-over from other donors' samples. Sequencing was performed on naive CD4+ T cells from PBMCs. The subset was: CD45RA+ positively selected. The CDR3 loop is CASSQRTGYEQYF. For the CDR3, the DNA is TGCGCCAGCAGCCAGAGGACCGGGTACGAGCAGTACTTC.